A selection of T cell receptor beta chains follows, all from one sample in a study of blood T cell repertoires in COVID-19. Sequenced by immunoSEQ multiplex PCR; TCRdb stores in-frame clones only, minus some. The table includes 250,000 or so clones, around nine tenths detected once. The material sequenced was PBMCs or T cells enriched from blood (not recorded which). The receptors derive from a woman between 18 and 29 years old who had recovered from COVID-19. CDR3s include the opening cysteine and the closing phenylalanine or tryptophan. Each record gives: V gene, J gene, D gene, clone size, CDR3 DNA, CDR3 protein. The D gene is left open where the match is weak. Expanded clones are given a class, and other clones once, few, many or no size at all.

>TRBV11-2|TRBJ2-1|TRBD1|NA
TGTGCCAGCAGCTTGGGACAGGGGGTCTACAATGAGCAGTTCTTC
CASSLGQGVYNEQFF
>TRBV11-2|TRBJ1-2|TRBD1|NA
TGTGCCAGCAGCTTAGAAGGCTGGACAGGGAACTATGGCTACACCTTC
CASSLEGWTGNYGYTF
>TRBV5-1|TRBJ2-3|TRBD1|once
TGCGCCAGCAGCTTGGGACGGTCACCCCAGGGGGTGGCAGATACGCAGTATTTT
CASSLGRSPQGVADTQYF
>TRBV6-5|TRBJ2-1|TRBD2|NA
TGTGCCAGCAGTTCGTGGAGCGGGAAGGGCAATGAGCAGTTCTTC
CASSSWSGKGNEQFF
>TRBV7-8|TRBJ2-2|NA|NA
TGTGCCAGCAGCTTAGTGGGGAGTGCGGGGGAGCTGTTTTTT
CASSLVGSAGELFF
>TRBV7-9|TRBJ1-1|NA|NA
TGTGCCAGCAGGGCAGGGGAAACTGAAGCTTTCTTT
CASRAGETEAFF
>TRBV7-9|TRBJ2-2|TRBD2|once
TGTGCCAGCAGCTTAAAGAGCGGGAGCGCAGGGGAGCTGTTTTTT
CASSLKSGSAGELFF
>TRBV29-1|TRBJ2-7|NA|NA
TGCAGCGTTGCAGGGGTTCTCTCCTACGAGCAGTACTTC
CSVAGVLSYEQYF
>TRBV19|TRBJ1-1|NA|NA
TGTGCCAGTAGTATTCTAGGGAACACTGAAGCTTTCTTT
CASSILGNTEAFF
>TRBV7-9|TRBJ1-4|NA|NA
TGTGCCAGCAGCTTACGGGGAGGCTATGAAAAACTGTTTTTT
CASSLRGGYEKLFF
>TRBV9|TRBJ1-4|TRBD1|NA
TGTGCCAGCAGCTCCACAGGGGGGGACGAAAAACTGTTTTTT
CASSSTGGDEKLFF
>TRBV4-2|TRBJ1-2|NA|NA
TGTGCCAGCAGCCCCCTCATCGAGGAACCCTCGGTTGGCTACACCTTC
CASSPLIEEPSVGYTF
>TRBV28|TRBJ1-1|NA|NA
TGTGCCAGCAGCCTTCTTTCCGGGGGCACTGAAGCTTTCTTT
CASSLLSGGTEAFF
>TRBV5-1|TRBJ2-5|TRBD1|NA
TGCGCCAGCAGCGGGGGGACAGGGGGCCGGGAGACCCAGTACTTC
CASSGGTGGRETQYF
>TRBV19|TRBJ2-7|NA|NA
TGTGCCAGTAGTATAATCCGCTCAGAATCCTACGAGCAGTACTTC
CASSIIRSESYEQYF
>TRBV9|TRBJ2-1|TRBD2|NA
TGTGCCAGCAGCGTAGGGGGACTAGTTCTCGATGAGCAGTTCTTC
CASSVGGLVLDEQFF